This T cell receptor (beta chain) was recovered during a study of blood T cell repertoires in COVID-19. CDR1 and CDR2 from the germline V gene are SGHRS and YFSETQ. After removal of 4 bases from V and 5 bases from J, the junction contained 8 bases not matched to a gene. The CDR3 contains 14 residues. The data were produced by immunoSEQ multiplex PCR, yet TCRdb's version contains in-frame clones alone and is incomplete. The data contain about 240,000 clones, around 86% of them singletons. Sequenced: peripheral blood. The chain couples TRBV5-1 to TRBJ1-2, with TRBD1 matching 7 bases. This clonotype was obtained from a man aged 30-40 years who had recovered from COVID-19. CDR3 in amino acids: CASSPQGSPYGYTF. CDR3 bases: TGCGCCAGCAGCCCACAGGGGTCTCCTTATGGCTACACCTTC.